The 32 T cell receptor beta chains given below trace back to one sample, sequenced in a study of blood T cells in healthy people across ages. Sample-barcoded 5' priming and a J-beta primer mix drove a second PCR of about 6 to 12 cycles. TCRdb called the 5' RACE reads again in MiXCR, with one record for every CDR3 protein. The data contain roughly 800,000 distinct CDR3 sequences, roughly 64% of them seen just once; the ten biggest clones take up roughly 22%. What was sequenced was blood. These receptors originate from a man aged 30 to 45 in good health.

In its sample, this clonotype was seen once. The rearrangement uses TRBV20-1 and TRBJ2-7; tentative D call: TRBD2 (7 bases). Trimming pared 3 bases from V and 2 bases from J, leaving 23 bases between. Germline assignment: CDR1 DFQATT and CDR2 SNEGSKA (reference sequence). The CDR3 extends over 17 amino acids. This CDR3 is CSASGGGPRAHTYEQYF. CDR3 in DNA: TGCAGTGCTAGCGGCGGGGGCCCTCGGGCTCATACCTACGAGCAGTACTTC.

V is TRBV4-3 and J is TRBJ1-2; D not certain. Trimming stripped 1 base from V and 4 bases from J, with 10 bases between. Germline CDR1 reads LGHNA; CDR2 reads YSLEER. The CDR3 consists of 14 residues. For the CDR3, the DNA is TGCGCCAGCAGCCAAGGAGAACTTCCCTATGGCTACACCTTC. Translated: CASSQGELPYGYTF.

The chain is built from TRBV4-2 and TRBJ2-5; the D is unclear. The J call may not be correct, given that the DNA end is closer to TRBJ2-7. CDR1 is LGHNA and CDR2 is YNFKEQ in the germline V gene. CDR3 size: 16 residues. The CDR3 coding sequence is TGTGCCAGCAGCCCCAAACCGGGCCAAACCCTCTACGAGCAGTACTTC. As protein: CASSPKPGQTLYEQYF.

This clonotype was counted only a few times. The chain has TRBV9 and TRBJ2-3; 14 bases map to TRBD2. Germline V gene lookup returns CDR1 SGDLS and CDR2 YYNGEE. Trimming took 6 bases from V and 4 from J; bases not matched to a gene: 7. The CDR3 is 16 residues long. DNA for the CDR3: TGTGCCAGCAACCGACTAGCGGGAGGGCGGGCAGATACGCAGTATTTT. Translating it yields CASNRLAGGRADTQYF.

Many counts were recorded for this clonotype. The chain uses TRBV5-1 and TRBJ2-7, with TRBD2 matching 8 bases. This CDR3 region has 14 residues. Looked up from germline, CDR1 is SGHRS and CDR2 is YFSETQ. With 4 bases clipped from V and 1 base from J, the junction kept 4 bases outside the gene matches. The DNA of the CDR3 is TGCGCCAGCAGCCCTAGCGGGCAGTCCTACGAGCAGTACTTC. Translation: CASSPSGQSYEQYF.

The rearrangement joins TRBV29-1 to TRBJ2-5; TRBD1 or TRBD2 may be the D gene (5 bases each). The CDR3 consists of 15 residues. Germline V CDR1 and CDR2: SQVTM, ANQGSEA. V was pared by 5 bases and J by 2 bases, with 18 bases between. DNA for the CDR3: TGCAGCGTTACGACGAACCCGGGACGACAAGAGACCCAGTACTTC. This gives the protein CSVTTNPGRQETQYF.

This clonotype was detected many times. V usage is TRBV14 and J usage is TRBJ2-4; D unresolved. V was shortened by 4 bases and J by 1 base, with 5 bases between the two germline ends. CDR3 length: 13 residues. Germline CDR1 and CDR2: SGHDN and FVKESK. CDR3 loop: CASSPYAKNIQYF. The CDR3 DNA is TGTGCCAGCAGCCCTTATGCCAAAAACATTCAGTACTTC.

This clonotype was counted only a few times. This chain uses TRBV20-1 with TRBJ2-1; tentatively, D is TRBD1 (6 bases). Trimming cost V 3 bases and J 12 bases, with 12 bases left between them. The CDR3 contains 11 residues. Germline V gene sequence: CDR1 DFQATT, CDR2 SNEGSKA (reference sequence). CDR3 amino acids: CSASRQDRQFF. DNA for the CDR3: TGCAGTGCTAGTCGACAGGACCGGCAGTTCTTC.

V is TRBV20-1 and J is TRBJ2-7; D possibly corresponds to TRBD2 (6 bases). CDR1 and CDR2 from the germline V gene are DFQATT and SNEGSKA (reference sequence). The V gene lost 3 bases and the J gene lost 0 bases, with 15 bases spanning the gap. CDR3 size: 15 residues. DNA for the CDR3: TGCAGTGCTAGCGTGACGGGCGGGACCTCCTACGAGCAGTACTTC. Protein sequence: CSASVTGGTSYEQYF.

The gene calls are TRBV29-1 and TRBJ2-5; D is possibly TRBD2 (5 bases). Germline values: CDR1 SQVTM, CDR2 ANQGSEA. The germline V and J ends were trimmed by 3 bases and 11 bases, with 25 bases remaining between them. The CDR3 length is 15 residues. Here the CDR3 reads CSVETGLNTYNEQYF. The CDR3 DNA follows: TGCAGCGTTGAGACCGGACTCAATACCTACAATGAGCAGTACTTC.

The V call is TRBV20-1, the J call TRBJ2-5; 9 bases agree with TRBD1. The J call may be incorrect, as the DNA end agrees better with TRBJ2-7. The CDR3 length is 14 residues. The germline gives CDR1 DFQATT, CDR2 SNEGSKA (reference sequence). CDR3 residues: CSARRDRVGYEQYF. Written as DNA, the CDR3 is TGCAGTGCTAGGCGGGACAGGGTAGGGTACGAGCAGTACTTC.

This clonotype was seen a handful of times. The CDR3 sequence is CASSLSSSGIEQFF. The CDR3 coding sequence is TGTGCCAGCAGTTTATCCTCATCAGGGATTGAGCAGTTCTTC. This chain links TRBV27 with TRBJ2-1; possibly TRBD1 for D (5 bases). The germline CDR1 and CDR2 sequences are MNHEY and SMNVEV (reference sequence). Between the trimmed V and J ends, which lost 0 bases and 9 bases, there was a span of 12 bases. This CDR3 comprises 14 residues.

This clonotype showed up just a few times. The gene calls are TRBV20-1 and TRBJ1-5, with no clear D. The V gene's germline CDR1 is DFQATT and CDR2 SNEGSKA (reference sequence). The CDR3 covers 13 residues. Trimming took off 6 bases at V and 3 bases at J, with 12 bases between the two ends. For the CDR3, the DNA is TGCAGTGCCGTCCCGGGAGCCAATCAGCCCCAGCATTTT. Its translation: CSAVPGANQPQHF.

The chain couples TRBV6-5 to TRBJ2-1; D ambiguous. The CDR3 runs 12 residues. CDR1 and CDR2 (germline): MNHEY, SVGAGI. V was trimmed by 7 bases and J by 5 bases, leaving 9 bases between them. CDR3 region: CASKAAHNEQFF. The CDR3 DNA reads TGTGCCAGCAAGGCAGCGCACAATGAGCAGTTCTTC.

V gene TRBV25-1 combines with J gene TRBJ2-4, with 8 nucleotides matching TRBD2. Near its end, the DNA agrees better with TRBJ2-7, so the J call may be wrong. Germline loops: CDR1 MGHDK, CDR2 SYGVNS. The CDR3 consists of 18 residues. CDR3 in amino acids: CASSGLVPGLEVTYEQYF. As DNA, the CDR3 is TGTGCCAGCAGTGGACTGGTCCCGGGACTAGAGGTAACCTACGAGCAGTACTTC.

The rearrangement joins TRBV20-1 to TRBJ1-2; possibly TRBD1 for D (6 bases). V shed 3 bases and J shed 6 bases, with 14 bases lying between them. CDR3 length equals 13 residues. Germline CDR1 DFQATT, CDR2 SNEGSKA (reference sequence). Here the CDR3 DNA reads TGCAGTGCTAGGGGTACAGGGAGGAATGGCTACACCTTC. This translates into CSARGTGRNGYTF.

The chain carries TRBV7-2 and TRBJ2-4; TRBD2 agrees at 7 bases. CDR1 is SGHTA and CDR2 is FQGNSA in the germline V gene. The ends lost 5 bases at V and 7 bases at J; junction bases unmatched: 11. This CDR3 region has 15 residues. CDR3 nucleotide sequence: TGTGCCAGCAGCCACCAAACAGCGGGGAGGAACATTCAGTACTTC. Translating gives CASSHQTAGRNIQYF.

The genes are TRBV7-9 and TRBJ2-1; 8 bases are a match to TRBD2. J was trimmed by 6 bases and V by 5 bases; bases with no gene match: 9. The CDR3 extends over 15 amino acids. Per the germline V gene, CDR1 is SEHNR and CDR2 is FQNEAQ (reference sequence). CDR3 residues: CASSAPGLVVNEQFF. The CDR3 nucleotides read TGTGCCAGCAGCGCTCCGGGACTAGTTGTCAATGAGCAGTTCTTC.

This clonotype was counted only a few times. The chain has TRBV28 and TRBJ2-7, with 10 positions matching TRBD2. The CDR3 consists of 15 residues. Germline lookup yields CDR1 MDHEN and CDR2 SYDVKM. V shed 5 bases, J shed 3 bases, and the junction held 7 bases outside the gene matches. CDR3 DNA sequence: TGTGCCAGCAGTGCGAGGACTAGCGGAAACTACGAGCAGTACTTC. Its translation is CASSARTSGNYEQYF.

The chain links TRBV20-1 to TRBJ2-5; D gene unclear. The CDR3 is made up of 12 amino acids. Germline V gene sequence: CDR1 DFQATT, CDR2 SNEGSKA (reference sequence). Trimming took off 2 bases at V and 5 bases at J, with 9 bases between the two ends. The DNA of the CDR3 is TGCAGTGCTAGAACTGGGGTCGAGACCCAGTACTTC. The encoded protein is CSARTGVETQYF.

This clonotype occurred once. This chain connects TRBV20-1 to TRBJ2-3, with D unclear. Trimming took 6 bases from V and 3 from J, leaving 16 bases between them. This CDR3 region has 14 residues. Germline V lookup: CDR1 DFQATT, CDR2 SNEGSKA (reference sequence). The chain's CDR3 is CSALFDSATDTQYF. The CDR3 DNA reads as TGCAGTGCCCTGTTCGACTCGGCAACAGATACGCAGTATTTT.

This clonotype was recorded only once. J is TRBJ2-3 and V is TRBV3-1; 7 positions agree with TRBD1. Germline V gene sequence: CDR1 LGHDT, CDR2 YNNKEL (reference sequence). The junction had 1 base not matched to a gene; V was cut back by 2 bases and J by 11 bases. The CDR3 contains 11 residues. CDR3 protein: CASSQWDRQYF. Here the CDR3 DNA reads TGTGCCAGCAGCCAATGGGACAGGCAGTATTTT.

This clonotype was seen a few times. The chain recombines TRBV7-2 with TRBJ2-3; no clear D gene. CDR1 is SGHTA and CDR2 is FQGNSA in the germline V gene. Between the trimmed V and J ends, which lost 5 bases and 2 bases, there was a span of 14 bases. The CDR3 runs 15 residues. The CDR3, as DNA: TGTGCCAGCAGCCCTGGCCCAGGAAACACAGATACGCAGTATTTT. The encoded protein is CASSPGPGNTDTQYF.

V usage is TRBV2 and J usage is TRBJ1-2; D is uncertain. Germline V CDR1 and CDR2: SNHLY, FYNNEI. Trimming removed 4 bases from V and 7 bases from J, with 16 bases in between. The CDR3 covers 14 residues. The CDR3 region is CASSVSDIPGGYTF. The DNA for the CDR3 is TGTGCCAGCAGTGTCAGCGATATTCCGGGTGGCTACACCTTC.

CDR3 nucleotides: TGTGCCAGCAGCCAGTCCCCGTACGGCAATCAGCCCCAGCATTTT. Translating it yields CASSQSPYGNQPQHF. V usage is TRBV3-1 and J usage is TRBJ1-5; no clear D. This CDR3 has 15 amino acids. The germline V and J ends were trimmed by 3 bases and 2 bases, with 11 bases remaining between them. Looked up from germline, CDR1 is LGHDT and CDR2 is YNNKEL (reference sequence). The variable domain in full, completed from reference TRBV3-1 and TRBJ1-5, reads DTAVSQTPKYLVTQMGNDKSIKCEQNLGHDTMYWYKQDSKKFLKIMFSYNNKELIINETVPNRFSPKSPDKAHLNLHINSLELGDSAVYFCASSQSPYGNQPQHFGDGTRLSIL.

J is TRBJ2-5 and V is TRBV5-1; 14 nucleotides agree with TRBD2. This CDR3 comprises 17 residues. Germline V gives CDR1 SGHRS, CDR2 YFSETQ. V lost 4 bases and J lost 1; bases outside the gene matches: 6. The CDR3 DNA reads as TGCGCCAGCAGCCGGGGACTAGCGGGGGTCTTCCAAGAGACCCAGTACTTC. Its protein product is CASSRGLAGVFQETQYF.

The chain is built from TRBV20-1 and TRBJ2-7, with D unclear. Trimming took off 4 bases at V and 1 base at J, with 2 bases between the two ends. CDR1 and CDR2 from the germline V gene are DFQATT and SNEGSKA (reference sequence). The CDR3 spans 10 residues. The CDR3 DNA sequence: TGCAGTGCTATGTCCTACGAGCAGTACTTC. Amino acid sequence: CSAMSYEQYF.

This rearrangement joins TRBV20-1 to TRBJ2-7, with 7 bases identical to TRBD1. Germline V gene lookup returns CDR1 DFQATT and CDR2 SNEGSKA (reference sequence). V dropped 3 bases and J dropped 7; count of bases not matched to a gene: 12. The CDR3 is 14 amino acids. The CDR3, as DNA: TGCAGTGCTAGTTTGATGACAGGGACGCCGGAGCAGTACTTC. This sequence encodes CSASLMTGTPEQYF.

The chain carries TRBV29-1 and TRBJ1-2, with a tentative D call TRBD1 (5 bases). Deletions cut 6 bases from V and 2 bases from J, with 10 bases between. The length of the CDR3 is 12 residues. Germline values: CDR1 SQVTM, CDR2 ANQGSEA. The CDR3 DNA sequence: TGCAGCGTAGGGACCCTAAACTATGGCTACACCTTC. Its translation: CSVGTLNYGYTF.

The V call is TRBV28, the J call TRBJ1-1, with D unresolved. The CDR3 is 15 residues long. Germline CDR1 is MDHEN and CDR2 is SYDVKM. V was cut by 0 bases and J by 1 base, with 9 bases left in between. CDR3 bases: TGTGCCAGCAGTTTATGGGGGATGCAGAACACTGAAGCTTTCTTT. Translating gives CASSLWGMQNTEAFF.

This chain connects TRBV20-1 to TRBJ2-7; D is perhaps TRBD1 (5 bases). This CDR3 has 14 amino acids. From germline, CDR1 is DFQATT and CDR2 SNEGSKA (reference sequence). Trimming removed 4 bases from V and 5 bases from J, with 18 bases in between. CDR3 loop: CSANRGRVTDEQYF. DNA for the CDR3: TGCAGTGCTAACCGTGGCAGGGTAACCGACGAGCAGTACTTC.

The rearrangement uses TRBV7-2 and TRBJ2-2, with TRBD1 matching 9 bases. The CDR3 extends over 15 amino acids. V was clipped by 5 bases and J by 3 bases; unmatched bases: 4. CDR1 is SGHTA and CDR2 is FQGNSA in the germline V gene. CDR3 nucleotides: TGTGCCAGCAGCCGGACAGGGGCGGACACCGGGGAGCTGTTTTTT. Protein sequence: CASSRTGADTGELFF.